This TCR beta chain was recorded in a study of blood T cell repertoires in COVID-19. The method was immunoSEQ multiplex PCR; TCRdb's version includes in-frame clones alone and lacks a portion of them. The table records roughly 360,000 clones, 83% of them present only once. The receptor comes from a woman between 50 and 59 years old who had recovered from COVID-19. Specimen: PBMCs or T cells enriched from blood (not recorded which).

Here the CDR3 reads CANSETGLYEQYF. In DNA form, the CDR3 reads TGTGCCAACTCGGAGACAGGGCTATACGAGCAGTACTTC. This chain joins TRBV2 and TRBJ2-7, with 7 bases that match TRBD1. The CDR3 is 13 residues long. Germline V gene sequence: CDR1 SNHLY, CDR2 FYNNEI. Trimming cost V 10 bases and J 4 bases; bases outside gene matches: 10.